What follows is one T cell receptor (beta chain) and its context. These data originate in a study of shared clonotypes between healthy human individuals. TCRdb's copy holds only in-frame clones and misses some; the assay was immunoSEQ multiplex PCR. The sample contains a few hundred thousand clones, about 97% of which appear only once. The CDR3 is 14 amino acids. The germline gives CDR1 SNHLY, CDR2 FYNNEI. This sequence was found in a woman aged 25-40 years in good health. What was sequenced was naive CD4+ T cells sorted from blood. Noted subset: CD45RA+ positively selected. The rearrangement links TRBV2 to TRBJ2-5; D may be TRBD1 or TRBD2 (5 bases each). The tail of the sequence fits TRBJ2-7 better, so the J call may be wrong. CDR3 nucleotide sequence: TGTGCCATCTCATTCTGGGACCCTCTCTACGAGCAGTACTTC. The encoded protein is CAISFWDPLYEQYF.